Shown below are 20 T cell receptor beta chains from a single sample sequenced in a study of blood T cell repertoires in COVID-19. The method was immunoSEQ multiplex PCR; TCRdb's version includes in-frame clones alone and lacks a portion of them. The sample has about 270,000 clones; around nine tenths are singletons. Sequenced: peripheral blood. The receptors come from a man aged 45-65 years with acute or convalescent COVID-19.

The chain employs TRBV9 and TRBJ2-7; tentatively, D is TRBD2 (5 bases). CDR3 length: 15 residues. Trimming took 3 bases from V and 3 from J, leaving 16 bases between them. From germline, CDR1 is SGDLS and CDR2 YYNGEE. The CDR3 loop reads CASSGGNGPVYEQYF. CDR3 coding DNA: TGTGCCAGCAGCGGAGGGAACGGCCCTGTCTACGAGCAGTACTTC.

The CDR3 loop reads CASSLRVAGVQFF. The CDR3 DNA is TGTGCCAGCAGTTTGCGGGTAGCGGGTGTGCAGTTCTTC. V is TRBV12-3 or TRBV12-4 and J is TRBJ2-1; 7 nucleotides agree with TRBD2. V dropped 3 bases and J dropped 12; count of bases not matched to a gene: 8. The CDR3 is 13 amino acids.

This clone showed up just a few times. V is TRBV6-6 and J is TRBJ1-1; D may be TRBD1 (5 bases). This CDR3 region has 14 residues. Germline CDR1 reads MNHNY; CDR2 reads SVGAGI (reference sequence). V lost 6 bases and J lost 3, with 14 bases in between. The CDR3 sequence: CASSRQGGDTEAFF. CDR3 bases: TGTGCCAGCAGCCGTCAGGGAGGCGACACTGAAGCTTTCTTT.

The rearrangement uses TRBV7-2 and TRBJ1-4; 11 positions agree with TRBD1. Germline V gene data show CDR1 as SGHTA and CDR2 as FQGNSA. CDR3 length: 14 residues. V lost 5 bases and J lost 7; bases outside the gene matches: 3. The CDR3 sequence is CASSGTGGSEKLFF. In DNA form, the CDR3 reads TGTGCCAGCAGCGGGACAGGGGGGAGTGAAAAACTGTTTTTT. The complete variable domain, with remaining parts taken from reference TRBV7-2 and TRBJ1-4, reads GAGVSQSPSNKVTEKGKDVELRCDPISGHTALYWYRQSLGQGLEFLIYFQGNSAPDKSGLPSDRFSAERTGGSVSTLTIQRTQQEDSAVYLCASSGTGGSEKLFFGSGTQLSVL.

The chain carries TRBV7-8 and TRBJ2-7; a weak D match, TRBD2 (6 bases). This CDR3 has 13 residues. The germline V and J ends were trimmed by 4 bases and 2 bases, with 9 bases remaining between them. The germline V gene has CDR1 SGHVS and CDR2 FQNEAQ. Here the CDR3 reads CASSSSATYEQYF. The CDR3 coding sequence is TGTGCCAGCAGCTCTAGCGCTACCTACGAGCAGTACTTC.

In DNA, the CDR3 is TGTGCCAGCAGTTACGCGTCAGGTGTTAACTATGGCTACACCTTC. Its protein is CASSYASGVNYGYTF. The rearrangement joins TRBV6-6 to TRBJ1-2, with D uncertain. The CDR3 covers 15 residues. The germline V gene encodes CDR1 MNHNY and CDR2 SVGAGI (reference sequence). The V end lost 2 bases, the J end lost 1 base, and 11 bases lay between the germline ends.

J is TRBJ1-3 and V is TRBV30; D ambiguous. Trimming took 5 bases from V and 0 from J, leaving 11 bases between them. The germline gives CDR1 GTSNPN, CDR2 SVGIG (reference sequence). CDR3 length equals 14 residues. CDR3 sequence reads: CAWSVSGSGNTIYF. The CDR3 DNA reads as TGTGCCTGGTCGGTGTCGGGCTCTGGAAACACCATATATTTT.

The chain has TRBV11-2 and TRBJ2-5; 14 bases are shared with TRBD2. Germline V gene lookup returns CDR1 SGHAT and CDR2 FQNNGV. Trimming removed 5 bases from V and 11 bases from J; junction bases left unmatched: 4. The CDR3 runs to 13 residues. CDR3 sequence (DNA): TGTGCCAGCAGCCCGGGACTAGCGGGGGCTCAGTACTTC. Its translation: CASSPGLAGAQYF. The full variable domain, with the rest looked up from reference TRBV11-2 and TRBJ2-5, is EAGVAQSPRYKIIEKRQSVAFWCNPISGHATLYWYQQILGQGPKLLIQFQNNGVVDDSQLPKDRFSAERLKGVDSTLKIQPAKLEDSAVYLCASSPGLAGAQYFGPGTRLLVL.

The chain links TRBV18 to TRBJ2-5, with TRBD1 identical over 8 bases. J was trimmed by 5 bases and V by 4 bases; bases with no gene match: 3. CDR3 length: 13 amino acids. CDR1 and CDR2 from the germline V gene are KGHSH and LQKENI. CDR3 sequence: CASSQTGDETQYF. As DNA, the CDR3 is TGTGCCAGCTCACAGACAGGGGACGAGACCCAGTACTTC.

V gene TRBV5-4 combines with J gene TRBJ1-1; D is unclear. The CDR3 has 16 residues. Trimming took off 6 bases at V and 7 bases at J, with 25 bases between the two ends. Germline-derived CDR1 and CDR2 are SGHNT and YYREEE (reference sequence). In nucleotides, the CDR3 is TGTGCCAGCACCCGCGGGTGGGCCACCGGGGAGCATGAAGCTTTCTTT. Its translation: CASTRGWATGEHEAFF.

V gene TRBV7-9 combines with J gene TRBJ1-5; TRBD1 is a possible D gene (6 bases). CDR1 is SEHNR, CDR2 FQNEAQ, per germline (reference sequence). V shed 1 base and J shed 4 bases, with 17 bases lying between them. CDR3 length equals 17 residues. DNA of the CDR3: TGTGCCAGCAGCTTAGGAGGAGCGGGGGCAGTTAATCAGCCCCAGCATTTT. It specifies CASSLGGAGAVNQPQHF.

This chain connects TRBV6-5 to TRBJ1-3; D perhaps matches TRBD1 (5 bases). The germline V and J ends were trimmed by 0 bases and 4 bases, with 13 bases remaining between them. Germline values: CDR1 MNHEY, CDR2 SVGAGI. CDR3 length: 16 residues. CDR3 nucleotide sequence: TGTGCCAGCAGTTACTCGTATGGGGCGGCCGGAAACACCATATATTTT. Its translation: CASSYSYGAAGNTIYF.

The chain uses TRBV5-1 and TRBJ1-1, with a weak D call TRBD1 (5 bases). Between the trimmed V and J ends, which lost 5 bases and 10 bases, there was a span of 15 bases. Germline CDR1 reads SGHRS; CDR2 reads YFSETQ. This CDR3 comprises 12 residues. The CDR3 loop reads CASSYLWGGAFF. The DNA for the CDR3 is TGCGCCAGCAGTTACCTATGGGGGGGAGCTTTCTTT.

The CDR3 spells CASSTAPGGNTQYF. The DNA for the CDR3 is TGTGCCAGTAGTACCGCTCCAGGGGGGAATACGCAGTATTTT. The J gene is TRBJ2-3, the V gene TRBV19; the D gene is possibly TRBD1 (7 bases). Trimming took 4 bases from V and 7 from J, leaving 15 bases between them. CDR1 and CDR2 (germline): LNHDA, SQIVND (reference sequence). The CDR3 has 14 amino acids. Drawing the rest from reference TRBV19 and TRBJ2-3, the complete variable domain is DGGITQSPKYLFRKEGQNVTLSCEQNLNHDAMYWYRQDPGQGLRLIYYSQIVNDFQKGDIAEGYSVSREKKESFPLTVTSAQKNPTAFYLCASSTAPGGNTQYFGPGTRLTVL.

CDR3 region: CASSQATAREQYF. The CDR3 coding sequence is TGTGCCAGCAGCCAAGCTACCGCCCGCGAGCAGTACTTC. The V and J genes are TRBV3-1 (or the pseudogene TRBV3-2) and TRBJ2-7, with D unclear. V dropped 1 base and J dropped 6 bases, with 10 bases sitting between them. The CDR3 length is 13 residues. Per the germline V gene, CDR1 is LGHDT and CDR2 is YNNKEL (reference sequence).

The chain recombines TRBV20-1 with TRBJ2-7; D is undetermined. With 3 bases removed from V and 7 bases from J, the gap between germline ends came to 10 bases. The V gene's germline CDR1 is DFQATT and CDR2 SNEGSKA (reference sequence). CDR3 length equals 11 residues. The CDR3 region is CSASNLLEQYF. The CDR3 DNA is TGCAGTGCTAGCAATCTATTGGAGCAGTACTTC.

The chain recombines TRBV18 with TRBJ2-7, with D perhaps matching TRBD1 (8 bases). Germline CDR1 KGHSH, CDR2 LQKENI. Trimming shortened V by 3 bases and J by 2 bases, and 20 bases separated the two germline ends. The CDR3 is made up of 17 amino acids. This CDR3 is CASSPRGAGTGTYEQYF. CDR3 nucleotide sequence: TGTGCCAGCTCACCCCGGGGGGCCGGGACAGGAACCTACGAGCAGTACTTC.

This clone was seen only once. V is TRBV10-3 and J is TRBJ1-2; TRBD1 aligns across 11 bases. CDR1 is ENHRY, CDR2 SYGVKD, per germline. Germline trimming cut 2 bases from V and 8 bases from J; bases unmatched to any gene: 4. The CDR3 spans 14 residues. DNA for the CDR3: TGTGCCATCAGTGAGGGGACAGGGGGTCGGGGCTACACCTTC. Its translation: CAISEGTGGRGYTF.

The chain links TRBV19 to TRBJ2-7, with TRBD2 matching over 8 bases. Germline CDR1 and CDR2: LNHDA and SQIVND (reference sequence). With 1 base clipped from V and 6 bases from J, the junction kept 8 bases outside the gene matches. The CDR3 totals 15 residues. DNA of the CDR3: TGTGCCAGTAGTATAGTAGCGGGGCCAGGCTCCGAGCAGTACTTC. Amino acids: CASSIVAGPGSEQYF.

The rearrangement uses TRBV7-2 and TRBJ2-7, with D perhaps TRBD2 (5 bases). CDR3 length: 14 amino acids. Trimming pared 5 bases from V and 2 bases from J, leaving 13 bases between. Germline-derived CDR1 and CDR2 are SGHTA and FQGNSA. The CDR3 DNA reads as TGTGCCAGCAGCCCTCAACTAGGTACCTACGAGCAGTACTTC. Amino acid sequence: CASSPQLGTYEQYF.